This T cell receptor beta chain was identified in a study of blood T cell repertoires in COVID-19. Turning to the study itself: COVID-19 samples from acute and convalescent phases originated in the United States, Italy and Spain. T cells, B-cell-depleted T cells, or PBMCs provided the cDNA or gDNA that served as material.

The CDR3 runs to 16 residues. Trimming removed 3 bases at V and 6 bases at J, with 20 bases between. CDR1 SGHAT and CDR2 FQNNGV come from the germline V gene. Original handling: Amplification of reference gene primers provided the estimated nucleated cell counts. Assay used: immunoSEQ multiplex PCR; TCRdb lists only in-frame clones, some missing. V and J calls and clone size are copied from that table; D and trimming were computed from the DNA. The sample has 87,000 or so clones, about 85% seen once. This chain uses TRBV11-2 with TRBJ1-1; TRBD1 is a possible D gene (6 bases). Material for sequencing was peripheral blood. This TCR was sampled from a woman aged 45-59 years with active or convalescent COVID-19. This CDR3 is CASSLGATGWIAEAFF. CDR3 DNA sequence: TGTGCCAGCAGCTTGGGGGCCACAGGGTGGATAGCTGAAGCTTTCTTT.